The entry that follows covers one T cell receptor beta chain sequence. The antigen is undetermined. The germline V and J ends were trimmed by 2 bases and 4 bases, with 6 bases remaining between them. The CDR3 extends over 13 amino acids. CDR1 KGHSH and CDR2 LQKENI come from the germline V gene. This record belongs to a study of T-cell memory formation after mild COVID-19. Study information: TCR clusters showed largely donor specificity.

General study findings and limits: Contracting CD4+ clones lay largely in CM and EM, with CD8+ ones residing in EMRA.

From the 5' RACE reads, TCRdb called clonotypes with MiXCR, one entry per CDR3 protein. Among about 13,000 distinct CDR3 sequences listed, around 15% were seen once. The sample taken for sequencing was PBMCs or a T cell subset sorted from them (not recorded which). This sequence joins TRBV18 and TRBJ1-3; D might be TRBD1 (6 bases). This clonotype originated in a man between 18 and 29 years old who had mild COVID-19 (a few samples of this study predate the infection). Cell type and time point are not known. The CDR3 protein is CASSPDRGNTIYF. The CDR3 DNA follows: TGTGCCAGCTCACCAGACAGGGGAAACACCATATATTTT.